This T cell receptor beta chain derives from a study of cytomegalovirus exposure and HLA in healthy donors. Both 60 Vbeta primers and 13 Jbeta primers went into the PCR. Sequenced by immunoSEQ multiplex PCR; TCRdb stores in-frame clones only, minus some. The data contain about 110,000 clones, roughly four fifths of them singletons. At sampling all donors were nominally healthy, likely with unrecorded immune exposures. V lost 5 bases and J lost 14; bases outside the gene matches: 7. The V gene's germline CDR1 is LNHDA and CDR2 SQIVND (reference sequence). The CDR3 runs 12 residues. The receptor was derived from a man aged 25-40 years in good health and CMV-seropositive. The sequenced sample consisted of PBMCs. The V call is TRBV19, the J call TRBJ1-4; 8 nucleotides line up with TRBD1. CDR3: CASSPWTGSLFF. The CDR3 bases are TGTGCCAGTAGTCCCTGGACAGGGAGCCTGTTTTTT.